The 6 T cell receptor beta chains listed next were all sequenced from one sample in a study of cytomegalovirus exposure and HLA in healthy donors. PCR primers comprised 60 Vbeta and 13 Jbeta primers. The assay was immunoSEQ multiplex PCR, and TCRdb's table has in-frame clones only and misses some. The sample has about 110,000 clones; around 80% are singletons. Sequencing used PBMCs. All receptors come from a man aged 25-40 years in good health and CMV-seropositive.

Only a few counts were recorded for this clone. The rearrangement joins TRBV4-3 to TRBJ1-4; possibly TRBD1 for D (5 bases). The CDR3 spans 16 residues. Germline loops: CDR1 LGHNA, CDR2 YSLEER. Trimming removed 0 bases from V and 10 bases from J, with 18 bases in between. DNA of the CDR3: TGCGCCAGCAGCCAAGAAATCGGCAGGGAAAGTGGAAAACTGTTTTTT. This encodes CASSQEIGRESGKLFF.

The chain combines TRBV5-1 with TRBJ2-3; 9 nucleotides align to TRBD2. The CDR3 is 21 residues long. V lost 0 bases to trimming and J lost 1 base; unmatched junction nucleotides: 18. CDR1 SGHRS and CDR2 YFSETQ come from the germline V gene. CDR3: CASSLVRISSGTGMGTDTQYF. Here the CDR3 DNA reads TGCGCCAGCAGCTTGGTCCGAATATCTAGCGGGACCGGAATGGGCACAGATACGCAGTATTTT.

The chain carries TRBV6-5 and TRBJ1-2; D ambiguous. The CDR3 spans 14 residues. In germline, CDR1 is MNHEY, CDR2 SVGAGI. Trimming cost V 6 bases and J 4 bases, with 15 bases left between them. The CDR3 spells CASSRLSGLYGYTF. The CDR3 coding sequence is TGTGCCAGCAGCCGTCTCAGTGGTCTCTATGGCTACACCTTC.

The genes are TRBV15 and TRBJ1-3; D uncertain. Trimming removed 0 bases at V and 4 bases at J, with 7 bases between. This CDR3 has 14 residues. Germline CDR1 LNHNV, CDR2 YYDKDF (reference sequence). The CDR3 loop reads CATSREASGNTIYF. The CDR3 DNA follows: TGTGCCACCAGCAGAGAAGCTTCCGGAAACACCATATATTTT. The full variable domain, its missing parts supplied by reference TRBV15 and TRBJ1-3, is DAMVIQNPRYQVTQFGKPVTLSCSQTLNHNVMYWYQQKSSQAPKLLFHYYDKDFNNEADTPDNFQSRRPNTSFCFLDIRSPGLGDTAMYLCATSREASGNTIYFGEGSWLTVV.

The chain combines TRBV7-2 with TRBJ2-7, with 9 bases fitting TRBD2. The CDR3 contains 14 residues. Germline lookup yields CDR1 SGHTA and CDR2 FQGNSA. V gave up 3 bases and J gave up 0 bases; unmatched junction bases: 0. In DNA form, the CDR3 reads TGTGCCAGCAGCTTTAGCGGGGGCTCCTACGAGCAGTACTTC. The encoded protein is CASSFSGGSYEQYF.

The chain carries TRBV18 and TRBJ2-5, with 9 nucleotides matching TRBD1. Germline CDR1 reads KGHSH; CDR2 reads LQKENI. Unmatched junction bases numbered 10, after V lost 4 bases and J lost 4 bases. The CDR3 is made up of 16 amino acids. CDR3 sequence reads: CASSRTQGAQGETQYF. CDR3 DNA sequence: TGTGCCAGCTCACGGACACAGGGGGCGCAAGGAGAGACCCAGTACTTC.